The 8 T cell receptor beta chains below come from one sample, sequenced in a study of response to subunit inactivated influenza vaccine (dated by TCRdb to the late 2010s). The library was prepared using RT-PCR. Sequenced using an Illumina HiSeq 2500. Starting from the raw public reads, TCRdb applied fastp trimming at Q25, assembled clones with MiXCR and retained in-frame beta chains. Here each entry gathers all rows of one CDR3 protein and keeps the most common genes and DNA. For this sample the table gives fewer than 750,000 distinct CDR3 sequences, of which around 15% were detected only once. The ten largest clones represent 11% of the sample. The sample here was PBMCs from blood, taken 11 to 12 days after vaccination. All receptors come from a man aged 45-60 years who received an inactivated influenza vaccine. Donor details come from another sample of the same person, matched by shared clones.

This clonotype was picked up a small number of times. This chain connects TRBV5-1 to TRBJ2-1; 7 bases match TRBD1. The CDR3 consists of 15 residues. Germline lookup yields CDR1 SGHRS and CDR2 YFSETQ. With 3 bases clipped from V and 2 bases from J, the junction kept 5 bases outside the gene matches. The CDR3 DNA reads as TGCGCCAGCAGCTCCGCCGGGACAGCCTACAATGAGCAGTTCTTC. This gives the protein CASSSAGTAYNEQFF.

As concerns this clonotype: The junction and the germline gene differ at one end; a read error may be behind it. The chain employs TRBV11-2 and TRBJ2-7, with TRBD2 matching over 10 bases. The CDR3 extends over 18 amino acids. Germline V lookup: CDR1 SGHAT, CDR2 FQNNGV. CDR3 sequence reads: CASRLGSWSGRASYEQYF. CDR3 coding DNA: TGTGCCAGCAGGTTAGGGAGTTGGAGCGGGAGGGCCTCCTACGAGCAGTACTTC.

This clonotype was recorded many times. This chain uses TRBV7-6 with TRBJ1-1; tentative D call: TRBD1 (5 bases). CDR3 length: 14 residues. The germline gives CDR1 SGHVS, CDR2 FNYEAQ. V lost 6 bases, J lost 1 base, and 12 bases lay in between. The CDR3 nucleotides are TGTGCCAGCAGTCCGACAGTACAGAACACTGAAGCTTTCTTT. It specifies CASSPTVQNTEAFF.

The genes are TRBV7-8 and TRBJ1-1, with a possible D match to TRBD1 (5 bases). Trimming stripped 5 bases from V and 1 base from J, with 11 bases between. This CDR3 spans 14 amino acids. The germline CDR1 and CDR2 sequences are SGHVS and FQNEAQ. CDR3 nucleotides: TGTGCCAGCAGCCCGGTGGGGGGGAACACTGAAGCTTTCTTT. This translates into CASSPVGGNTEAFF.

The chain carries TRBV11-1 and TRBJ1-4, with 9 bases matching TRBD1. Germline values: CDR1 SGHAT, CDR2 FQDESV (reference sequence). J lost 3 bases, V lost 0 bases, and 11 bases had no gene match. This CDR3 is 19 amino acids long. CDR3 sequence reads: CASSLARPGQGWANEKLFF. The CDR3 nucleotides read TGTGCCAGCAGCTTAGCGCGACCGGGACAGGGATGGGCTAATGAAAAACTGTTTTTT.

This clonotype was seen at least ten times. This chain uses TRBV12-3 or TRBV12-4 with TRBJ2-1; D might be TRBD1 (6 bases). The CDR3 covers 14 residues. Between the trimmed V and J ends, which lost 3 bases and 4 bases, there was a span of 10 bases. The CDR3 DNA follows: TGTGCCAGCAGTTTGACAGGAGAGTACAATGAGCAGTTCTTC. This encodes CASSLTGEYNEQFF.

A few counts support this clonotype. The J gene is TRBJ2-5, the V gene TRBV5-1, with TRBD2 identical over 7 bases. Germline CDR1 reads SGHRS; CDR2 reads YFSETQ. This CDR3 is built from 17 residues. J was trimmed by 4 bases and V by 4 bases; bases with no gene match: 16. The CDR3 reads CASSRGDLGEFGETQYF. The CDR3, as DNA: TGCGCCAGCAGCCGGGGGGACTTGGGGGAGTTCGGAGAGACCCAGTACTTC. Combining the CDR3 with reference TRBV5-1 and TRBJ2-5 gives the whole variable domain KAGVTQTPRYLIKTRGQQVTLSCSPISGHRSVSWYQQTPGQGLQFLFEYFSETQRNKGNFPGRFSGRQFSNSRSEMNVSTLELGDSALYLCASSRGDLGEFGETQYFGPGTRLLVL.

In its sample, this clonotype was seen a few times. V is TRBV4-3 and J is TRBJ2-1, with 8 positions matching TRBD2. The germline gives CDR1 LGHNA, CDR2 YSLEER. J gave up 3 bases and V 0 bases, and 7 bases lay outside the gene matches. CDR3 length: 17 residues. This chain's CDR3 is CASSQDPSGRDYNEQFF. The CDR3 coding sequence is TGCGCCAGCAGCCAAGATCCGAGCGGGAGAGACTACAATGAGCAGTTCTTC.